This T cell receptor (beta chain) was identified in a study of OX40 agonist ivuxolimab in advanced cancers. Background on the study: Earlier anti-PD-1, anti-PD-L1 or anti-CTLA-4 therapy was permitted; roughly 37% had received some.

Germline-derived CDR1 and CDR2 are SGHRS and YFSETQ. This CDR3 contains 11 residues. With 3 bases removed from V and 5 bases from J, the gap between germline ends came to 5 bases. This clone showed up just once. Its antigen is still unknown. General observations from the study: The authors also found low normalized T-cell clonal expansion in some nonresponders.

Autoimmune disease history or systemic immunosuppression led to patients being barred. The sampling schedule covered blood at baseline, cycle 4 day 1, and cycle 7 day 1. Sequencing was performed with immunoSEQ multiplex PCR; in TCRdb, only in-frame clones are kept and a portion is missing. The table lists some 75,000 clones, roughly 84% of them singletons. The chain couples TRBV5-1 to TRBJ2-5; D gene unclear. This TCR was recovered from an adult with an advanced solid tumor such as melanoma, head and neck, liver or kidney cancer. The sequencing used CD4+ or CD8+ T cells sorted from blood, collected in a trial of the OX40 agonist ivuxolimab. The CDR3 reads CASSSKETQYF. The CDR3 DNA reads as TGCGCCAGCAGCTCGAAGGAGACCCAGTACTTC.